There are a few counts of the clone carrying this T cell receptor (beta chain). Its antigen remains unidentified. This entry comes from a study of T cell repertoires in cytomegalovirus infection. TCRdb re-analysed the reads in MiXCR, keeping a single row per CDR3 protein. In the table there are 630,000 or so distinct CDR3 sequences, 20% to 25% of which are singletons. Findings of the study overall: CMV-specific TCR beta clonotypes restricted by HLA-C dominated the ex vivo response.

Specimen: CD8+ T cells from PBMCs. This receptor was taken from a human donor in good health (CMV status not recorded). Some clones in this sample may be carry-over from other donors' samples.

The CDR3 is CASSDPGHSYNEQFF. The CDR3 coding sequence is TGTGCCAGCAGCGACCCGGGACACTCCTACAATGAGCAGTTCTTC. The chain joins TRBV2 to TRBJ2-1; TRBD1 might be the D (6 bases). Between the trimmed V and J ends, which lost 6 bases and 0 bases, there was a span of 12 bases. CDR1 is SNHLY, CDR2 FYNNEI, per germline. The CDR3 has 15 residues.